One and the same sample provided the 16 T cell receptor beta chains below, sequenced in a study of PD-1 blockade in mismatch repair-deficient tumors. Sequencing was performed with immunoSEQ multiplex PCR; in TCRdb, only in-frame clones are kept and a portion is missing. The sample records about 130,000 clones, 85% to 90% being singletons. This sample comprised peripheral blood, obtained about 17 months after starting pembrolizumab. These TCRs come from an adult with mismatch repair-deficient cancer.

The V call is TRBV11-2, the J call TRBJ2-7, with TRBD2 matching 8 bases. In germline, CDR1 is SGHAT, CDR2 FQNNGV. The CDR3 length is 15 residues. V gave up 3 bases and J gave up 2 bases; unmatched junction bases: 6. This CDR3 reads CASSFGFSGTYEQYF. In DNA form, the CDR3 reads TGTGCCAGCAGCTTCGGGTTTAGCGGGACCTACGAGCAGTACTTC.

In its sample, this clone was seen a few times. V gene TRBV6-9 combines with J gene TRBJ2-7; 7 nucleotides align to TRBD2. The CDR3 contains 15 residues. Germline values: CDR1 MNHGY, CDR2 SVAAGI. Unmatched junction bases numbered 16, after V lost 7 bases and J lost 7 bases. CDR3: CASTRSGTNLLEQYF. For the CDR3, the DNA is TGTGCCAGCACCCGATCCGGGACTAATTTGTTGGAGCAGTACTTC.

The gene calls are TRBV4-3 and TRBJ2-3, with D possibly TRBD2 on 5 matching bases. Per germline, CDR1 LGHNA and CDR2 YSLEER. CDR3 length: 16 residues. V was pared by 0 bases and J by 5 bases, with 15 bases between. The CDR3 bases are TGCGCCAGCAGCCAAGATGTGGGGAGCCAACGAGATACGCAGTATTTT. This codes for CASSQDVGSQRDTQYF.

The gene calls are TRBV7-8 and TRBJ1-2, with a tentative D call TRBD1 (6 bases). The germline gives CDR1 SGHVS, CDR2 FQNEAQ. The length of the CDR3 is 13 residues. V dropped 8 bases and J dropped 8 bases, with 18 bases sitting between them. The CDR3 nucleotides read TGTGCCAGCCTCCCTGGGGGGGGGCTGGGCTACACCTTC. It is translated as CASLPGGGLGYTF.

The CDR3 nucleotides read TGCAGCGTTGAAGGGGACAGGGGGTTATACAATGAGCAGTTCTTC. Amino acids: CSVEGDRGLYNEQFF. The gene calls are TRBV29-1 and TRBJ2-1; 11 positions match TRBD1. Germline lookup yields CDR1 SQVTM and CDR2 ANQGSEA. V was pared by 1 base and J by 4 bases, with 3 bases of the junction left unmatched. CDR3 length: 15 amino acids.

The chain has TRBV11-3 and TRBJ2-3; D is perhaps TRBD1 (5 bases). The CDR3 has 15 residues. Trimming shortened V by 0 bases and J by 2 bases, and 9 bases separated the two germline ends. Per germline, CDR1 SGHNT and CDR2 YENEEA. The CDR3 sequence: CASSLEGRATDTQYF. CDR3 DNA: TGTGCCAGCAGCTTAGAGGGCAGGGCCACAGATACGCAGTATTTT.

The chain uses TRBV6-5 and TRBJ1-1; D call uncertain. CDR3 length: 15 amino acids. Trimming pared 2 bases from V and 2 bases from J, leaving 12 bases between. The V gene's germline CDR1 is MNHEY and CDR2 SVGAGI. The CDR3 nucleotides are TGTGCCAGCAGTTACGTGATAGGGCCTAACACTGAAGCTTTCTTT. Translated: CASSYVIGPNTEAFF.

The chain is built from TRBV6-5 and TRBJ2-7, with D perhaps being TRBD1 or TRBD2 (6 bases each). The CDR3 is made up of 15 amino acids. V lost 0 bases to trimming and J lost 5 bases, with 14 bases between them. The V gene's germline CDR1 is MNHEY and CDR2 SVGAGI. The CDR3 sequence: CASSYSRLGGNEQYF. DNA of the CDR3: TGTGCCAGCAGTTACTCGCGCTTGGGGGGCAACGAGCAGTACTTC.

The V gene is TRBV28, the J gene TRBJ2-7; 10 nucleotides line up with TRBD1. The length of the CDR3 is 20 residues. Per the germline V gene, CDR1 is MDHEN and CDR2 is SYDVKM. V trimming: 3 bases; J trimming: 2 bases; junction bases outside the gene matches: 19. CDR3 coding DNA: TGTGCCAGCAGTTTGACCCCCGGGACAGGGGCCACTCGTGGGCCCTACGAGCAGTACTTC. This sequence encodes CASSLTPGTGATRGPYEQYF.

This CDR3 reads CASSLGVLGSADTQYF. Here the CDR3 DNA reads TGCGCCAGCAGCTTGGGAGTCTTAGGTAGCGCAGATACGCAGTATTTT. The chain recombines TRBV5-1 with TRBJ2-3, with a weak D call TRBD2 (5 bases). The V and J ends lost 0 bases and 4 bases respectively, with 15 bases between them. The germline V gene has CDR1 SGHRS and CDR2 YFSETQ. The length of the CDR3 is 16 residues.

The table lists this clone with a count of one. The chain combines TRBV2 with TRBJ2-1, with no clear D. In germline, CDR1 is SNHLY, CDR2 FYNNEI. The CDR3 sequence is 15 residues long. V lost 0 bases to trimming and J lost 6 bases, with 12 bases between them. CDR3 DNA: TGTGCCAGCAGTGAAGCGCACCTAGTGGTCAATGAGCAGTTCTTC. Translation gives CASSEAHLVVNEQFF. Together with reference TRBV2 and TRBJ2-1, the CDR3 gives the full variable domain: EPEVTQTPSHQVTQMGQEVILRCVPISNHLYFYWYRQILGQKVEFLVSFYNNEISEKSEIFDDQFSVERPDGSNFTLKIRSTKLEDSAMYFCASSEAHLVVNEQFFGPGTRLTVL.

This sequence joins TRBV7-9 and TRBJ1-2; D unclear. Germline V gives CDR1 SEHNR, CDR2 FQNEAQ (reference sequence). The germline V and J ends were trimmed by 1 base and 4 bases, with 13 bases remaining between them. This CDR3 has 15 residues. CDR3 nucleotides: TGTGCCAGCAGCTTAGGCGTTTCTACTTTCTATGGCTACACCTTC. Translating gives CASSLGVSTFYGYTF.

The sample holds one count of this clone. The chain recombines TRBV4-1 with TRBJ1-4, with D possibly being TRBD1 (5 bases). There are 15 residues in the CDR3. V was cut by 4 bases and J by 6 bases, with 15 bases left in between. CDR1 and CDR2 from the germline V gene are MGHRA and YSYEKL. The CDR3 DNA reads as TGCGCCAGCAGCCCTCATGGGGGGATAGATGAAAAACTGTTTTTT. Its protein product is CASSPHGGIDEKLFF.

For the CDR3, the DNA is TGTGCCAGCAGCTTTGGGGTGGCGACGTACAATGAGCAGTTCTTC. It is translated as CASSFGVATYNEQFF. This rearrangement joins TRBV7-2 to TRBJ2-1; no clear D. CDR3 length: 15 amino acids. Trimming removed 3 bases from V and 4 bases from J, with 13 bases in between. Germline CDR1 SGHTA, CDR2 FQGNSA.

The chain uses TRBV4-1 and TRBJ2-1; TRBD2 agrees at 8 bases. This CDR3 has 16 residues. Per the germline V gene, CDR1 is MGHRA and CDR2 is YSYEKL. Trimming at V came to 1 base and at J to 7 bases, leaving 9 bases not matched to a gene. CDR3 residues: CASSQGGVAGPNEQFF. The CDR3 DNA follows: TGCGCCAGCAGCCAAGGAGGGGTAGCGGGACCGAATGAGCAGTTCTTC.

The chain has TRBV30 and TRBJ2-5, with 9 bases lining up with TRBD1. V lost 5 bases to trimming and J lost 5 bases; unmatched junction nucleotides: 6. The CDR3 spans 13 residues. CDR1 and CDR2 (germline): GTSNPN, SVGIG (reference sequence). CDR3 nucleotides: TGTGCCTGGGCGGGGACAGGGTTGGAGACCCAGTACTTC. Its translation: CAWAGTGLETQYF.